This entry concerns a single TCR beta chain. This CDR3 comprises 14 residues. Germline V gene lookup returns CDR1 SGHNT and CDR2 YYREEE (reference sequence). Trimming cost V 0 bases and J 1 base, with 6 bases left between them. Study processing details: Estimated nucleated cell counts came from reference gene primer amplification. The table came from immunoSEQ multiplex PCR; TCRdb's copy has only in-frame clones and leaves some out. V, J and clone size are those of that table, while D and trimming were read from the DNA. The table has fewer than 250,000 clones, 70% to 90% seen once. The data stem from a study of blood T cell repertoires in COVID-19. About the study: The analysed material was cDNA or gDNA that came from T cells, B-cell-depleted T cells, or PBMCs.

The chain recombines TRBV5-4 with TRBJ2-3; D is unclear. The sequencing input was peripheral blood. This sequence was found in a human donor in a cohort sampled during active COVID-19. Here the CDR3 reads CASSLAVGTDTQYF. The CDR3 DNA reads TGTGCCAGCAGCTTGGCCGTTGGCACAGATACGCAGTATTTT.